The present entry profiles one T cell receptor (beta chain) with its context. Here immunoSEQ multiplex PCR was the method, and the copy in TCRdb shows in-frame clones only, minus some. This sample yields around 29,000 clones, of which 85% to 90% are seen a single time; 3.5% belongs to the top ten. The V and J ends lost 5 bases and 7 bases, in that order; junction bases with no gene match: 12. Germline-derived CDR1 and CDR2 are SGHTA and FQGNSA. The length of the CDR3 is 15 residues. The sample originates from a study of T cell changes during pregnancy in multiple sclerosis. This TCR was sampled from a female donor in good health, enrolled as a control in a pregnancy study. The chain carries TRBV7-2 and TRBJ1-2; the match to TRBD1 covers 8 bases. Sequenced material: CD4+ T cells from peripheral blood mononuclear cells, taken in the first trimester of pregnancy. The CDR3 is CASSTQGARDSGYTF. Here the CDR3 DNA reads TGTGCCAGCAGCACCCAGGGGGCTAGGGACAGTGGCTACACCTTC.